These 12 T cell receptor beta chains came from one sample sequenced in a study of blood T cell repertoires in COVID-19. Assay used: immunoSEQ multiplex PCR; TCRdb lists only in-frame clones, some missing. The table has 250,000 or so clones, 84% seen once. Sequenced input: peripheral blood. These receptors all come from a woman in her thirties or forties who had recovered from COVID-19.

CDR3 nucleotide sequence: TGTGCCATTGCGGGGAGTAGGGATAGGGGTATCACCGGGGAGCTGTTTTTT. Protein: CAIAGSRDRGITGELFF. V and J are TRBV10-3 and TRBJ2-2, with D perhaps TRBD2 (6 bases). The V end lost 9 bases, the J end lost 4 bases, and 24 bases lay between the germline ends. CDR1 is ENHRY, CDR2 SYGVKD, per germline. This CDR3 spans 17 amino acids.

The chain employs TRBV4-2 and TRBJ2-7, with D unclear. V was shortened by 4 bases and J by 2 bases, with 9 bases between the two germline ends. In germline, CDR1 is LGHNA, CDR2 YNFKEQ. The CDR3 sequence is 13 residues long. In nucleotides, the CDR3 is TGTGCCAGCAGCCGCGACGGAGCCTACGAGCAGTACTTC. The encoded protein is CASSRDGAYEQYF.

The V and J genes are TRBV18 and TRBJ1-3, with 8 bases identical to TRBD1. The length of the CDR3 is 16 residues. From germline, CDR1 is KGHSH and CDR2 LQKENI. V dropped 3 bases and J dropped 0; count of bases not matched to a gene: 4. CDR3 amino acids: CASSPGQGASGNTIYF. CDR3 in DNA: TGTGCCAGCTCACCCGGACAGGGAGCCTCTGGAAACACCATATATTTT.

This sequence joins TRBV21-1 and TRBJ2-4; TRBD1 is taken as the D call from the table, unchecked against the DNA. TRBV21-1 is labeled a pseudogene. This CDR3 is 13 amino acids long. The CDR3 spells CASIQGARNIQYF. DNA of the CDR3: TGTGCCAGCATACAGGGGGCGCGAAACATTCAGTACTTC.

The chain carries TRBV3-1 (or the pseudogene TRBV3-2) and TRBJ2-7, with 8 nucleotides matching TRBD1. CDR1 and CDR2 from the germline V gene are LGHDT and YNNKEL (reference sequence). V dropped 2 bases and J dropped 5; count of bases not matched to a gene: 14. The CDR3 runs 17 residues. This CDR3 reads CASSQWTGLVSLHEQYF. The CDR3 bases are TGTGCCAGCAGCCAATGGACAGGGTTGGTTAGCCTCCACGAGCAGTACTTC.

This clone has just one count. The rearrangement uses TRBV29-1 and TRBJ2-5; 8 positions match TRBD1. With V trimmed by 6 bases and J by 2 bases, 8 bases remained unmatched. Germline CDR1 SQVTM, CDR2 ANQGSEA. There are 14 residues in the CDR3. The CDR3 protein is CSVVRDRGQETQYF. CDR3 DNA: TGCAGCGTGGTCCGTGACAGGGGACAAGAGACCCAGTACTTC.

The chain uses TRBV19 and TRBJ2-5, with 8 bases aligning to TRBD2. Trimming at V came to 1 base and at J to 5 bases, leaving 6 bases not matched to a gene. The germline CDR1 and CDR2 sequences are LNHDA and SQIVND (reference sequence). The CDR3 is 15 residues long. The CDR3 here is CASSIGAGAGETQYF. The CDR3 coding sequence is TGTGCCAGTAGTATAGGAGCGGGGGCCGGGGAGACCCAGTACTTC.

This chain's CDR3 is CASSPGLAGGRETQYF. The CDR3 bases are TGTGCCAGCAGCCCGGGACTAGCGGGGGGAAGAGAGACCCAGTACTTC. V gene TRBV9 combines with J gene TRBJ2-5; 15 nucleotides agree with TRBD2. CDR3 length: 16 amino acids. The V gene's germline CDR1 is SGDLS and CDR2 YYNGEE. V was clipped by 4 bases and J by 4 bases; unmatched bases: 5.

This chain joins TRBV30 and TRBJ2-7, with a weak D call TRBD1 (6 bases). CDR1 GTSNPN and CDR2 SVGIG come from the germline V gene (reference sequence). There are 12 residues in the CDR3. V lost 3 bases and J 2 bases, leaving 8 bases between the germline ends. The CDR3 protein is CAWRQGTYEQYF. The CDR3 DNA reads TGTGCCTGGAGACAGGGTACCTACGAGCAGTACTTC. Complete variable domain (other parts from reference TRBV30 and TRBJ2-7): SQTIHQWPATLVQPVGSPLSLECTVEGTSNPNLYWYRQAAGRGLQLLFYSVGIGQISSEVPQNLSASRPQDRQFILSSKKLLLSDSGFYLCAWRQGTYEQYFGPGTRLTVT.

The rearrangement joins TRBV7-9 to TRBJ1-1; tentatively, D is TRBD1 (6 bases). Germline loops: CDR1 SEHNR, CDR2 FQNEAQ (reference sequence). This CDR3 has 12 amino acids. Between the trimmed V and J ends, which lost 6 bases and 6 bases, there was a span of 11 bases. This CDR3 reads CASRPTGSEAFF. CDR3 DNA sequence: TGTGCCAGCAGACCCACAGGGTCTGAAGCTTTCTTT.

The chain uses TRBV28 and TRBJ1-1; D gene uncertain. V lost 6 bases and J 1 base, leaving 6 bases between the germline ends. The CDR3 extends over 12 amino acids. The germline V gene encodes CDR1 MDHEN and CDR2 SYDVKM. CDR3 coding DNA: TGTGCCAGCAGCTCCGGGAACACTGAAGCTTTCTTT. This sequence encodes CASSSGNTEAFF.

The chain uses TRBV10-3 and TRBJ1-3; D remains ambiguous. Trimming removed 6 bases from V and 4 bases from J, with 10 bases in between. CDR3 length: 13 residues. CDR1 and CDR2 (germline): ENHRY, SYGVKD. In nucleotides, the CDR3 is TGTGCCATCAGGGCACCGATCGGAAACACCATATATTTT. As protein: CAIRAPIGNTIYF.